The T cell receptor (beta chain) under discussion was sequenced for a study of T cells in Graves' hyperthyroidism and ophthalmopathy. The study's findings and limits: Model-based prediction identified ophthalmopathy a median 6.5 months prior to its onset.

There were TCR beta CDR3 regions amplified from RNA transcripts. The HTBI set primed first-round TCR CDR3 RT-PCR. TCRdb reprocessed the multiplex PCR reads via MiXCR and lists one record per CDR3 protein. The sample has under 350,000 distinct CDR3 sequences, approximately 22% seen once. This clonotype was detected ten times or more. The antigen is unknown. The CDR3 is 13 amino acids. The V gene's germline CDR1 is MNHNS and CDR2 SASEGT. Trimming removed 4 bases at V and 2 bases at J, with 9 bases between. The rearrangement uses TRBV6-1 and TRBJ2-7; D might be TRBD1 (5 bases). The specimen sequenced was blood. The receptor comes from a woman in her fifties or sixties with Graves' hyperthyroidism. CDR3 DNA: TGTGCCAGCAGTGCCACAGGTACCTACGAGCAGTACTTC. This gives the protein CASSATGTYEQYF.